This T cell receptor beta chain appears in the sequencing data of a study of blood T cell repertoires in COVID-19. Study-wide background: Spain, Italy and the United States supplied samples that represented acute and convalescent COVID-19.

In its sample, this clone was seen a few times. Data came from immunoSEQ multiplex PCR; TCRdb stores just in-frame clones and leaves some out. The sample lists about 210,000 clones, 70% to 90% occurring once. There are 13 residues in the CDR3. Germline lookup yields CDR1 MNHEY and CDR2 SVGAGI. Between the trimmed V and J ends, which lost 6 bases and 5 bases, there was a span of 11 bases. The TCR sequence derives from a woman between 50 and 59 years old with active or convalescent COVID-19. The specimen sequenced was peripheral blood. The chain links TRBV6-5 to TRBJ2-1, with D perhaps matching TRBD2 (5 bases). The CDR3 is CASRTTRNNEQFF. CDR3 bases: TGTGCCAGCAGGACTACAAGGAACAATGAGCAGTTCTTC.